The next 11 T cell receptor beta chains were all read from a single sample in a study of blood T cell repertoires in COVID-19. TCRdb keeps only in-frame clones here, not all; method: immunoSEQ multiplex PCR. The sample holds roughly 110,000 clones; over 70% are singletons and the top ten take around 1.5%. The source material was peripheral blood. All receptors come from a man in his fifties or sixties with acute or convalescent COVID-19.

The chain joins TRBV6-5 to TRBJ1-2; the D gene is possibly TRBD1 (5 bases). Per germline, CDR1 MNHEY and CDR2 SVGAGI. V dropped 8 bases and J dropped 2 bases, with 15 bases sitting between them. The CDR3 totals 14 residues. The CDR3 DNA reads TGTGCCAGCGCCGCCGGCAGGGCCAACTATGGCTACACCTTC. This encodes CASAAGRANYGYTF.

The chain is built from TRBV30 and TRBJ1-1, with 7 bases that match TRBD1. Per the germline V gene, CDR1 is GTSNPN and CDR2 is SVGIG (reference sequence). The V gene end was trimmed by 3 bases and the J gene end by 1 base; junction bases not matched to a gene: 5. This CDR3 comprises 14 residues. CDR3 in amino acids: CAWRPQGWNTEAFF. The CDR3 DNA sequence: TGTGCCTGGAGGCCACAGGGGTGGAACACTGAAGCTTTCTTT. The full variable domain, in which reference TRBV30 and TRBJ1-1 provide the parts outside the CDR3, is SQTIHQWPATLVQPVGSPLSLECTVEGTSNPNLYWYRQAAGRGLQLLFYSVGIGQISSEVPQNLSASRPQDRQFILSSKKLLLSDSGFYLCAWRPQGWNTEAFFGQGTRLTVV.

This chain links TRBV11-2 with TRBJ2-7; tentatively, D is TRBD2 (5 bases). The CDR3 is 15 residues long. The germline CDR1 and CDR2 sequences are SGHAT and FQNNGV. The V gene lost 2 bases and the J gene lost 1 base, with 12 bases spanning the gap. The CDR3 spells CASSLRSEGSYEQYF. In nucleotides, the CDR3 is TGTGCCAGCAGCTTACGGAGTGAGGGTTCCTACGAGCAGTACTTC.

This chain uses TRBV5-6 with TRBJ2-6; 7 positions match TRBD1. Per the germline V gene, CDR1 is SGHDT and CDR2 is YYEEEE. The CDR3 runs 18 residues. The trim removed 1 base at V and 0 bases at J, leaving 7 bases unmatched. For the CDR3, the DNA is TGTGCCAGCAGCTTGTTCCGGGACAGACCCTCTGGGGCCAACGTCCTGACTTTC. Protein product: CASSLFRDRPSGANVLTF. The variable domain in full, with the rest retrieved from reference TRBV5-6 and TRBJ2-6, is DAGVTQSPTHLIKTRGQQVTLRCSPKSGHDTVSWYQQALGQGPQFIFQYYEEEERQRGNFPDRFSGHQFPNYSSELNVNALLLGDSALYLCASSLFRDRPSGANVLTFGAGSRLTVL.

This chain joins TRBV6-6 and TRBJ2-3, with D perhaps TRBD2 (7 bases). The CDR3 loop spans 17 amino acids. Trimming left V 5 bases short and J 2 bases short, with 20 bases between. Germline V gene sequence: CDR1 MNHNY, CDR2 SVGAGI (reference sequence). Here the CDR3 DNA reads TGTGCCAGCAGTCGAACACGGGCGGGGGCCCTCACAGATACGCAGTATTTT. Translated, it gives CASSRTRAGALTDTQYF.

J is TRBJ1-5 and V is TRBV6-5; D not resolved. V was trimmed by 6 bases and J by 11 bases, leaving 17 bases between them. This CDR3 is built from 13 residues. Per the germline V gene, CDR1 is MNHEY and CDR2 is SVGAGI. The chain's CDR3 is CASSPTVGRAQHF. In nucleotides, the CDR3 is TGTGCCAGCAGCCCCACGGTTGGTCGGGCCCAGCATTTT.

The chain employs TRBV24-1 and TRBJ1-5; D ambiguous. Trimming pared 3 bases from V and 2 bases from J, leaving 10 bases between. Germline lookup yields CDR1 KGHDR and CDR2 SFDVKD. The CDR3 runs to 15 residues. CDR3 amino acids: CATSDPRSGNQPQHF. The CDR3 nucleotides are TGTGCCACCAGTGATCCTAGGTCGGGCAATCAGCCCCAGCATTTT.

The gene calls are TRBV5-6 and TRBJ1-1; 9 bases are shared with TRBD1. The CDR3 runs 14 residues. CDR1 and CDR2 (germline): SGHDT, YYEEEE. Losses at the gene ends were 3 bases for V and 4 bases for J; bases not matched to a gene: 4. This chain's CDR3 is CASSWPGQGTEAFF. The CDR3 DNA is TGTGCCAGCAGCTGGCCGGGACAGGGCACTGAAGCTTTCTTT. The full variable domain, its missing parts supplied by reference TRBV5-6 and TRBJ1-1, is DAGVTQSPTHLIKTRGQQVTLRCSPKSGHDTVSWYQQALGQGPQFIFQYYEEEERQRGNFPDRFSGHQFPNYSSELNVNALLLGDSALYLCASSWPGQGTEAFFGQGTRLTVV.

This chain joins TRBV7-2 and TRBJ2-3; 10 bases are a match to TRBD2. CDR3 length: 17 residues. V was clipped by 0 bases and J by 5 bases; unmatched bases: 8. The germline CDR1 and CDR2 sequences are SGHTA and FQGNSA. The CDR3 DNA follows: TGTGCCAGCAGCTTAGCACTACTAGCGGGGACGGTAGATACGCAGTATTTT. This codes for CASSLALLAGTVDTQYF.

On this clone itself: This specimen includes other DNA sequences encoding the same CDR3. V usage is TRBV4-1 and J usage is TRBJ1-2, with 7 bases identical to TRBD1. Germline V gene sequence: CDR1 MGHRA, CDR2 YSYEKL. Trimming took 4 bases from V and 8 from J; bases not matched to a gene: 7. The CDR3 has 13 residues. CDR3 DNA: TGCGCCAGCAGCCCCCGACAGGGCTACGGCTACACCTTC. Translation gives CASSPRQGYGYTF.

This clone showed up just once. The J gene is TRBJ2-5, the V gene TRBV11-2, with 8 bases that match TRBD2. This CDR3 comprises 16 residues. Trimming at V came to 0 bases and at J to 5 bases, leaving 8 bases not matched to a gene. CDR1 is SGHAT and CDR2 is FQNNGV in the germline V gene. CDR3 amino acids: CASSLDTGRAWETQYF. The CDR3 DNA reads TGTGCCAGCAGCTTAGATACCGGGAGGGCCTGGGAGACCCAGTACTTC.